The entry below describes one T cell receptor (beta chain). The sample belongs to a study of blood T cell repertoires in COVID-19. Study at large: Donors in the United States, Italy and Spain gave samples during acute or convalescent COVID-19.

In the source study's methods: From reference gene primer amplification, estimates of nucleated cell counts were derived. Using immunoSEQ multiplex PCR, the repertoire was profiled, and TCRdb retains in-frame clones only, with some absent. Clone size and V and J calls were adopted from that table, with D and trimming inferred from the DNA. The table lists approximately 80,000 clones, approximately 80% of them singletons. V was shortened by 5 bases and J by 6 bases, with 17 bases between the two germline ends. The CDR3 length is 15 residues. Germline loops: CDR1 LNHDA, CDR2 SQIVND (reference sequence).

This clonotype originated in a man at least 80 years old with acute or convalescent COVID-19. V and J are TRBV19 and TRBJ1-5; no firm D call. Sequenced: peripheral blood. CDR3 sequence (DNA): TGTGCCAGTAGTCACCTTTTTATAGCGGGTCAGCCCCAGCATTTT. Its protein product is CASSHLFIAGQPQHF.